The 14 T cell receptor beta chains given below trace back to one sample, sequenced in a study of CD8 T cells in ankylosing spondylitis. TCRdb reanalysed the 5' RACE reads using MiXCR and keeps one entry per CDR3 protein. The sample lists under 250,000 distinct CDR3 sequences; under 35% were seen once. The sample comprised blood, either unsorted or a sorted T cell fraction (not recorded which). All receptors come from a male donor with ankylosing spondylitis or in good health (not recorded which).

The chain combines TRBV7-8 with TRBJ1-6, with 9 nucleotides matching TRBD1. This CDR3 has 15 residues. Losses at the gene ends were 5 bases for V and 7 bases for J; bases not matched to a gene: 6. Germline loops: CDR1 SGHVS, CDR2 FQNEAQ. CDR3 DNA sequence: TGTGCCAGCAGCACCCCGGGACAGGGAAATTCACCCCTCCACTTT. Translating gives CASSTPGQGNSPLHF. The complete variable domain, with remaining parts taken from reference TRBV7-8 and TRBJ1-6, reads GAGVSQSPRYKVAKRGQDVALRCDPISGHVSLFWYQQALGQGPEFLTYFQNEAQLDKSGLPSDRFFAERPEGSVSTLKIQRTQQEDSAVYLCASSTPGQGNSPLHFGNGTRLTVT.

The chain combines TRBV12-3 or TRBV12-4 with TRBJ1-2, with 8 bases that match TRBD1. This CDR3 comprises 12 residues. With 5 bases clipped from V and 8 bases from J, the junction kept 4 bases outside the gene matches. The CDR3 loop reads CASSVDRGGYTF. The CDR3, as DNA: TGTGCCAGCAGTGTCGACAGGGGCGGCTACACCTTC.

This clonotype showed up just a few times. The V and J genes are TRBV20-1 and TRBJ1-5; D gene uncertain. The CDR3 consists of 17 residues. Per germline, CDR1 DFQATT and CDR2 SNEGSKA (reference sequence). Trimming took off 5 bases at V and 6 bases at J, with 26 bases between the two ends. The CDR3 spells CSALTMDGGSGSQPQHF. The CDR3 DNA reads TGCAGTGCTCTCACTATGGACGGAGGGTCGGGTAGTCAGCCCCAGCATTTT.

The chain employs TRBV10-2 and TRBJ2-5; D might be TRBD1 or TRBD2, each matching 5 bases. CDR3 size: 13 residues. V was pared by 7 bases and J by 2 bases, with 11 bases between. The germline CDR1 and CDR2 sequences are WSHSY and SAAADI. The CDR3 coding sequence is TGCGCCAGCACTCGGGACCTACAAGAGACCCAGTACTTC. It specifies CASTRDLQETQYF.

The V and J genes are TRBV27 and TRBJ2-7, with D maybe TRBD1 (5 bases). Germline V gene sequence: CDR1 MNHEY, CDR2 SMNVEV (reference sequence). CDR3 length: 15 amino acids. The ends were cut back, 2 bases at V and 0 bases at J, with 11 bases in the middle. The CDR3 spells CASSLGQGYSYEQYF. CDR3 coding DNA: TGTGCCAGCAGTTTAGGTCAGGGCTACTCCTACGAGCAGTACTTC.

This chain links TRBV20-1 with TRBJ2-3; TRBD1 or TRBD2 may be the D gene (5 bases each). The CDR3 is 16 residues long. Trimming shortened V by 6 bases and J by 1 base, and 20 bases separated the two germline ends. CDR1 is DFQATT and CDR2 is SNEGSKA in the germline V gene (reference sequence). Written as DNA, the CDR3 is TGCAGTGCCGGGGACGGAACAATAAGTCGCACAGATACGCAGTATTTT. This codes for CSAGDGTISRTDTQYF.

This clonotype was seen a few times. V and J are TRBV12-3 or TRBV12-4 and TRBJ2-1; the match to TRBD1 covers 8 bases. The CDR3 extends over 15 amino acids. V was clipped by 5 bases and J by 3 bases; unmatched bases: 6. The CDR3 nucleotides are TGTGCCAGCAGTCTCCAGGGGGCATTCTACAATGAGCAGTTCTTC. Encoded protein: CASSLQGAFYNEQFF.

V usage is TRBV3-1 and J usage is TRBJ2-7, with D hard to call. Germline CDR1 is LGHDT and CDR2 is YNNKEL (reference sequence). This CDR3 is built from 14 residues. V gave up 6 bases and J gave up 0 bases, with 12 bases separating them. CDR3 sequence: CASSPTLSSYEQYF. The CDR3, as DNA: TGTGCCAGCAGTCCCACACTGAGCTCCTACGAGCAGTACTTC.

The chain links TRBV24-1 to TRBJ2-1; no firm D call. V lost 3 bases, J lost 6 bases, and 14 bases lay in between. Germline V gene lookup returns CDR1 KGHDR and CDR2 SFDVKD. CDR3 length: 15 amino acids. CDR3: CATSDPGPTGNEQFF. The CDR3 bases are TGTGCCACCAGTGATCCCGGACCCACGGGCAATGAGCAGTTCTTC.

The rearrangement links TRBV5-8 to TRBJ2-1; no clear D. The CDR3 totals 12 residues. Trimming left V 4 bases short and J 11 bases short, with 13 bases between. Germline V lookup: CDR1 SGHTS, CDR2 YDEGEE. CDR3 in amino acids: CASSPDNYKQFF. The CDR3, as DNA: TGTGCCAGCAGCCCCGACAACTATAAGCAGTTCTTC.

The chain has TRBV29-1 and TRBJ2-4, with D possibly being TRBD2 (7 bases). Trimming removed 5 bases at V and 5 bases at J, with 13 bases between. The CDR3 consists of 13 residues. Germline assignment: CDR1 SQVTM and CDR2 ANQGSEA. CDR3 residues: CSVSRGGENIQYF. CDR3 DNA sequence: TGCAGCGTTTCTAGGGGGGGGGAAAACATTCAGTACTTC.

This chain links TRBV5-1 with TRBJ2-1; D unclear. This CDR3 comprises 17 residues. The V and J ends lost 4 bases and 2 bases respectively, with 19 bases between them. CDR1 is SGHRS and CDR2 is YFSETQ in the germline V gene. CDR3 sequence: CASSREPGPGAYNEQFF. For the CDR3, the DNA is TGCGCCAGCAGCCGCGAGCCCGGGCCAGGAGCCTACAATGAGCAGTTCTTC.

The rearrangement uses TRBV20-1 and TRBJ2-3; TRBD1 matches at 7 bases. Germline V gene sequence: CDR1 DFQATT, CDR2 SNEGSKA (reference sequence). CDR3 size: 15 residues. The V and J ends lost 4 bases and 3 bases, in that order; junction bases with no gene match: 10. CDR3 DNA: TGCAGTGCTACACAAACAGGGGAAGCTACAGATACGCAGTATTTT. The encoded protein is CSATQTGEATDTQYF.

In this sample, this clonotype turned up a few times. J is TRBJ2-5 and V is TRBV15; D is perhaps TRBD1 or TRBD2 (5 bases each). Trimming took off 0 bases at V and 2 bases at J, with 10 bases between the two ends. The CDR3 runs 15 residues. The germline V gene has CDR1 LNHNV and CDR2 YYDKDF (reference sequence). DNA for the CDR3: TGTGCCACCAGCAGAGATGGGACCATTCAAGAGACCCAGTACTTC. This codes for CATSRDGTIQETQYF.